The entry below gives a single TCR beta chain sequence along with its context. These data come from a study of T cell responses to AZD1222 COVID-19 vaccine. There are 13 residues in the CDR3. Trimming left V 8 bases short and J 4 bases short, with 14 bases between. CDR1 is MNHEY, CDR2 SMNVEV, per germline (reference sequence). The protocol was immunoSEQ multiplex PCR, while the TCRdb copy is restricted to in-frame clones and leaves out a portion. The sample gives 140,000 to 150,000 clones, approximately 92% of which show up once; roughly 1.8% is in the top ten. The TCR sequence derives from an adult in good health. The chain has TRBV27 and TRBJ1-2, with D unresolved. Sequences were derived from peripheral blood, sampled on day 0 of AZD1222 vaccination. The CDR3 nucleotides are TGTGCCAGCGGAAGGGTTGGTGGCTATGGCTACACCTTC. This encodes CASGRVGGYGYTF.